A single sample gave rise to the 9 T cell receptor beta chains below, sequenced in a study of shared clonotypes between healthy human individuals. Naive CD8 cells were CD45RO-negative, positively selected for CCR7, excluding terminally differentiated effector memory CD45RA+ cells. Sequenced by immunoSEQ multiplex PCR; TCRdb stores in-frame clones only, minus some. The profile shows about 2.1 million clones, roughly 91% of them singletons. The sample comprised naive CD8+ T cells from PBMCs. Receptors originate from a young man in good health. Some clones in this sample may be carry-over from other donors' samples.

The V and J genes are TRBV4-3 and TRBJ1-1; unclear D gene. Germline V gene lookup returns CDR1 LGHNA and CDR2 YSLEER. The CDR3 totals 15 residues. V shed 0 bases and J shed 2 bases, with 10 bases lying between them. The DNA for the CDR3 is TGCGCCAGCAGCCAAGATCCCCAGTTAAACACTGAAGCTTTCTTT. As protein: CASSQDPQLNTEAFF.

The CDR3 is CASSVGGRKSQETQYF. Here the CDR3 DNA reads TGTGCCAGCAGCGTAGGTGGGAGGAAGTCCCAAGAGACCCAGTACTTC. This chain connects TRBV9 to TRBJ2-5, with D maybe TRBD2 (6 bases). Trimming stripped 0 bases from V and 1 base from J, with 13 bases between. CDR3 size: 16 residues. CDR1 and CDR2 from the germline V gene are SGDLS and YYNGEE.

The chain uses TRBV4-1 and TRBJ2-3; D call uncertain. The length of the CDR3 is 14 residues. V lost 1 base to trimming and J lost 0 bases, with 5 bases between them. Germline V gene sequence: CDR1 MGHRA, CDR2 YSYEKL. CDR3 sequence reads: CASSQVVSTDTQYF. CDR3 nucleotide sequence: TGCGCCAGCAGCCAAGTGGTAAGCACAGATACGCAGTATTTT.

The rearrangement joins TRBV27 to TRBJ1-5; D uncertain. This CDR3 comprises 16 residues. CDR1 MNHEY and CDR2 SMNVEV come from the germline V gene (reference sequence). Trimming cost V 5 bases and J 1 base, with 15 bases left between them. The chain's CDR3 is CASSLGIPASNQPQHF. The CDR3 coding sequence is TGTGCCAGCAGTCTAGGGATCCCGGCGAGCAATCAGCCCCAGCATTTT.

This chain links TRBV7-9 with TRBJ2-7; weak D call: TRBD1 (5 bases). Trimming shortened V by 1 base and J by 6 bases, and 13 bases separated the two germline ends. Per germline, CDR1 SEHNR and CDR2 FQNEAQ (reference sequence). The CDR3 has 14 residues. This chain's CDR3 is CASSLVGQGGEQYF. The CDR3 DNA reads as TGTGCCAGCAGCTTAGTGGGGCAGGGCGGCGAGCAGTACTTC.

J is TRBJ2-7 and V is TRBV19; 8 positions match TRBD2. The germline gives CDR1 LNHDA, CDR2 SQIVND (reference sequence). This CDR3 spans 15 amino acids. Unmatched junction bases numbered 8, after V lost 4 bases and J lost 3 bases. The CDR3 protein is CASSTRPSGFYEQYF. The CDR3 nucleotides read TGTGCCAGTAGTACCCGGCCTAGCGGGTTCTACGAGCAGTACTTC.

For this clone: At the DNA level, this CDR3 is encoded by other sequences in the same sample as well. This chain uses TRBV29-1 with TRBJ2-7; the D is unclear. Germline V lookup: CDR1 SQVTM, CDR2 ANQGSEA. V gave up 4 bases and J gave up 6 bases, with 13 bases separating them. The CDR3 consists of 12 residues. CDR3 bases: TGCAGCGTTGTGGCAGGCGGTGGCGAGCAGTACTTC. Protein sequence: CSVVAGGGEQYF.

CDR3 amino acids: CASSFRTSGYTDTQYF. CDR3 nucleotide sequence: TGTGCCAGCAGCTTCCGGACTAGCGGGTACACAGATACGCAGTATTTT. V usage is TRBV7-9 and J usage is TRBJ2-3, with 11 bases that match TRBD2. CDR1 SEHNR and CDR2 FQNEAQ come from the germline V gene (reference sequence). V lost 3 bases to trimming and J lost 2 bases; unmatched junction nucleotides: 4. The CDR3 runs 16 residues.

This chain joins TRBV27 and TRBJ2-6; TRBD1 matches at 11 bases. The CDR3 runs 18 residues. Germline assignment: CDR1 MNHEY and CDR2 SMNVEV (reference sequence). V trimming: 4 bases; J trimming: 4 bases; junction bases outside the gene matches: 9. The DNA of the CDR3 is TGTGCCAGCAGTTCCAAATGGACAGGGGGCGACGGGGCCAACGTCCTGACTTTC. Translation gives CASSSKWTGGDGANVLTF.